This TCR beta chain was sequenced in a study of vaccination and CD4 T cells after COVID-19. Study-wide background: Samples were taken after vaccination, a median of roughly 70 days after dose two, with a range of 14 to 241. Stimulation of the cells used overlapping spike peptide pools from SARS-CoV-2 and from the common cold coronaviruses HCoV-NL63, HCoV-OC43 and HCoV-229E.

Details on this clonotype: Its specificity is unknown. At one of its ends the junction is not consistent with the germline gene, which may arise from a read error.

Sequencing of cultured CD4+ T cell DNA used the Oncomine TCR Beta short-read assay. TCRdb re-analysed the PCR reads in MiXCR, keeping a single row per CDR3 protein. The sample gives roughly 16,000 distinct CDR3 sequences, less than 35% of which show up once; about 15% is in the top ten. The treatment denotes: approximately nine-day PBMC culture with coronavirus spike peptide pools or control peptides (ViraFEST assay). Peptide pool stimulation in ViraFEST expanded antigen-specific T cells, whose TCRs were then sequenced. In this cohort, PCR tests turned positive between March and December 2020, predating US Alpha, Beta and Delta variants. Germline V CDR1 and CDR2: GTSNPN, SVGIG (reference sequence). CDR3 length: 14 residues.

Sequences were obtained from cultured CD4+ T cells from blood. The chain combines TRBV30 with TRBJ1-6, with 8 nucleotides matching TRBD1. This sequence originates from a human donor with COVID-19. For the CDR3, the DNA is TGTGTCTGGATCCCAGGGGGCTTGAATTCACCCCTCCACTTT. Translating it yields CVWIPGGLNSPLHF.